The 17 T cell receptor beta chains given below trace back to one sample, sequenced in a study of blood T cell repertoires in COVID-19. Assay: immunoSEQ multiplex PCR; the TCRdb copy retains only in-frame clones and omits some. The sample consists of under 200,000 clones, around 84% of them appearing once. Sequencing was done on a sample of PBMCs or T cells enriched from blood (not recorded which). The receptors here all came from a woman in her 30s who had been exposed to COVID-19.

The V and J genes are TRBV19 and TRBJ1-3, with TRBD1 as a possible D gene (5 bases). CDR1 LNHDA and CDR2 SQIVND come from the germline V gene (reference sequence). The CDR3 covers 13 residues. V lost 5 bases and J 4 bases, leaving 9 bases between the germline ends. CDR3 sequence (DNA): TGTGCCAGTAGTCCCCAGGGAGGAAACACCATATATTTT. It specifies CASSPQGGNTIYF.

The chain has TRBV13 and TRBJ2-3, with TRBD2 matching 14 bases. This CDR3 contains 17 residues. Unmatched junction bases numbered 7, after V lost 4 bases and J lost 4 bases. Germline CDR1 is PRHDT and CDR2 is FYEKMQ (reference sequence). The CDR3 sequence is CASSYRTSGGNADTQYF. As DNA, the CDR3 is TGTGCCAGCAGCTACCGGACTAGCGGGGGGAACGCAGATACGCAGTATTTT. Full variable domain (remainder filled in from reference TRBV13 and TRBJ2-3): AAGVIQSPRHLIKEKRETATLKCYPIPRHDTVYWYQQGPGQDPQFLISFYEKMQSDKGSIPDRFSAQQFSDYHSELNMSSLELGDSALYFCASSYRTSGGNADTQYFGPGTRLTVL.

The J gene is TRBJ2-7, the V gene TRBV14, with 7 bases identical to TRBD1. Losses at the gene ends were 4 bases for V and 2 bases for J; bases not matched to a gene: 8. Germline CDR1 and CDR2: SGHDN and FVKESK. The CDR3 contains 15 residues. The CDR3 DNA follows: TGTGCCAGCAGCCGGCACGGGCAGGGGGCCTACGAGCAGTACTTC. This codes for CASSRHGQGAYEQYF.

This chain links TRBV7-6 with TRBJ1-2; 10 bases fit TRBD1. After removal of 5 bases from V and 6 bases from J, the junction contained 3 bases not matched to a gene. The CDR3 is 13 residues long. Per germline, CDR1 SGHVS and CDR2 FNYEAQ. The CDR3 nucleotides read TGTGCCAGCAGCCGACAGGGGGCCGATGGCTACACCTTC. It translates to CASSRQGADGYTF.

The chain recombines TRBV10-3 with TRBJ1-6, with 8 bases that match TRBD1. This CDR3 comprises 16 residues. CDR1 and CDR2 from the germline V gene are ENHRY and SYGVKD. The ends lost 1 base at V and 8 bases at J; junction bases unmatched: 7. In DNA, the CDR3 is TGTGCCATCAGTGAGTTTGGGACAGGAGATTATTCACCCCTCCACTTT. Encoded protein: CAISEFGTGDYSPLHF.

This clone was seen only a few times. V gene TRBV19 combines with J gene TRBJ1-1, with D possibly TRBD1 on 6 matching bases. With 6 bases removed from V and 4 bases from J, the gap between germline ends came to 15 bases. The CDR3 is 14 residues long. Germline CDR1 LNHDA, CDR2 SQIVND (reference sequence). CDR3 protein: CASRRQAQGTEAFF. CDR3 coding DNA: TGTGCCAGTAGAAGACAGGCCCAGGGCACTGAAGCTTTCTTT.

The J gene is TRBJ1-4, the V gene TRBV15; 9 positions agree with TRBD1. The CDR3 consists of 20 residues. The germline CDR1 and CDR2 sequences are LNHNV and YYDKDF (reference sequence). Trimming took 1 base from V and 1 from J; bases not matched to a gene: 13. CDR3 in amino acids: CATSRGVLGTGQGTNEKLFF. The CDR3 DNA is TGTGCCACCAGCAGAGGAGTCCTCGGGACAGGGCAGGGAACTAATGAAAAACTGTTTTTT.

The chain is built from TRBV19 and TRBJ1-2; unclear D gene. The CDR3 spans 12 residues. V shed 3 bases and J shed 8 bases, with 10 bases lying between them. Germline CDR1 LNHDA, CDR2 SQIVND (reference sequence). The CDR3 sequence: CASSIGELGYTF. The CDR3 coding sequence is TGTGCCAGTAGTATCGGGGAACTGGGCTACACCTTC.

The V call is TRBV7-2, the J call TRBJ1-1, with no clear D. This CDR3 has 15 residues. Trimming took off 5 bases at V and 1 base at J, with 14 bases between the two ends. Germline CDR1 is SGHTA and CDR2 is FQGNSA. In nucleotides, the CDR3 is TGTGCCAGCAGCCAGCGACCGACTCAGAACACTGAAGCTTTCTTT. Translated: CASSQRPTQNTEAFF.

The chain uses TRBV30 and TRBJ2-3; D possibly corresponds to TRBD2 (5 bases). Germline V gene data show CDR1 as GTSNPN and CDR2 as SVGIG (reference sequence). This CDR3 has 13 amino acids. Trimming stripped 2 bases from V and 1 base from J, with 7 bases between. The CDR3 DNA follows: TGTGCCTGGAGTCCCGGGGGCACAGATACGCAGTATTTT. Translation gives CAWSPGGTDTQYF.

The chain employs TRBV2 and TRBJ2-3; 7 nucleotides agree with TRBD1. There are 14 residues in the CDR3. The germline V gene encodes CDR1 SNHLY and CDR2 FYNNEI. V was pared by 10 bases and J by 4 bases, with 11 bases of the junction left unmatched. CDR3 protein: CAISQGPEADTQYF. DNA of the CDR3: TGTGCCATCTCACAGGGGCCGGAGGCAGATACGCAGTATTTT.

The chain's CDR3 is CASSLVPQGASHEQYF. CDR3 DNA: TGTGCCAGCAGCTTAGTTCCACAGGGGGCTTCCCACGAGCAGTACTTC. This sequence joins TRBV11-2 and TRBJ2-7; 9 positions match TRBD1. CDR1 is SGHAT and CDR2 is FQNNGV in the germline V gene. This CDR3 contains 16 residues. The junction had 9 bases not matched to a gene; V was cut back by 1 base and J by 5 bases.

The DNA for the CDR3 is TGTGCCAGCAATATAGCAGGGGGGAACACTGAAGCTTTCTTT. This translates into CASNIAGGNTEAFF. The rearrangement joins TRBV9 to TRBJ1-1, with 7 nucleotides matching TRBD1. Germline V gene sequence: CDR1 SGDLS, CDR2 YYNGEE. The CDR3 sequence is 14 residues long. V lost 6 bases and J lost 1; bases outside the gene matches: 6.

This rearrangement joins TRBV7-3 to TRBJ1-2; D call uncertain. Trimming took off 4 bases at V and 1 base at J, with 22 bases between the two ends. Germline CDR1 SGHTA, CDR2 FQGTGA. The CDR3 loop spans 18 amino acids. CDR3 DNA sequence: TGTGCCAGCAGCTGGCATCAGGTTACTCGTTACTTTAACTATGGCTACACCTTC. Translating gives CASSWHQVTRYFNYGYTF.

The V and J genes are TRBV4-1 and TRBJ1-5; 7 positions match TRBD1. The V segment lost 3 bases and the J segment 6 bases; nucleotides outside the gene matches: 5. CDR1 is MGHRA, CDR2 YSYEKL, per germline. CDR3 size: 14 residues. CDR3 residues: CASSHPTGTQPQHF. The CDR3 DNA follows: TGCGCCAGCAGCCACCCGACAGGGACTCAGCCCCAGCATTTT.

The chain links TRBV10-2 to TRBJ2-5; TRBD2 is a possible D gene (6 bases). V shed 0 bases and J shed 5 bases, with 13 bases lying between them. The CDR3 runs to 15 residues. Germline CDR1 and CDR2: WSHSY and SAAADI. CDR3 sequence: CASSESGGLLETQYF. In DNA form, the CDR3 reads TGCGCCAGCAGTGAGTCCGGGGGACTTTTGGAGACCCAGTACTTC.

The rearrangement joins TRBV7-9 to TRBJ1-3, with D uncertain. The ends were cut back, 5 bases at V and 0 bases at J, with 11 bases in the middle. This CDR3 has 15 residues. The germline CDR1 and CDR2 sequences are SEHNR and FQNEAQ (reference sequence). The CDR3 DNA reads TGTGCCAGCAGCGCGGGCGAATACTCTGGAAACACCATATATTTT. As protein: CASSAGEYSGNTIYF. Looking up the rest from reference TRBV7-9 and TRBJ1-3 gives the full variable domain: DTGVSQNPRHKITKRGQNVTFRCDPISEHNRLYWYRQTLGQGPEFLTYFQNEAQLEKSRLLSDRFSAERPKGSFSTLEIQRTEQGDSAMYLCASSAGEYSGNTIYFGEGSWLTVV.